This T cell receptor beta chain was captured in a study of T-cell memory formation after mild COVID-19. Amplification by 5'RACE using constant-segment primers produced TCR alpha and TCR beta cDNA libraries that carried sample barcodes and UMIs. MiXCR was run by TCRdb on the 5' RACE reads, yielding one entry per CDR3 protein. Of roughly 110,000 distinct CDR3 sequences in the sample, about 20% were seen once. Trimming removed 5 bases from V and 0 bases from J, with 14 bases in between. Germline V gene sequence: CDR1 SQVTM, CDR2 ANQGSEA. The CDR3 is 14 amino acids. This clonotype was counted ten times or more.

Sequencing input: PBMCs or a T cell subset sorted from them (not recorded which). This rearrangement joins TRBV29-1 to TRBJ2-7; possibly TRBD2 for D (6 bases). The origin of this receptor is a man aged 18 to 30 who had mild COVID-19 (a few samples of this study predate the infection). Cell type and time point are not known. The DNA for the CDR3 is TGCAGCGTTTCGGGGGTAGAGATCTCCTACGAGCAGTACTTC. It yields the protein CSVSGVEISYEQYF.